The T cell receptor (beta chain) under discussion was sequenced for a study of identical twins. TCRdb re-called the 5' RACE reads with MiXCR, one entry per CDR3 protein. The sample yields about 810,000 distinct CDR3 sequences, 12% seen once. This clonotype was seen a few times. In addition, the sample was reused for a study of yellow fever vaccine responses in identical twins.

The clonotype originates from a woman younger than 35 in good health. Specimen: PBMCs.

CDR3 DNA: TGTGCCAGCAGTTTATCTGGGGGTCAGGTCACCTTC. This codes for CASSLSGGQVTF. V usage is TRBV27 and J usage is TRBJ1-2; a possible D gene is TRBD1 (5 bases). There are 12 residues in the CDR3. The V end was cut by 0 bases, the J end by 13 bases, with 12 bases between. In germline, CDR1 is MNHEY, CDR2 SMNVEV (reference sequence).